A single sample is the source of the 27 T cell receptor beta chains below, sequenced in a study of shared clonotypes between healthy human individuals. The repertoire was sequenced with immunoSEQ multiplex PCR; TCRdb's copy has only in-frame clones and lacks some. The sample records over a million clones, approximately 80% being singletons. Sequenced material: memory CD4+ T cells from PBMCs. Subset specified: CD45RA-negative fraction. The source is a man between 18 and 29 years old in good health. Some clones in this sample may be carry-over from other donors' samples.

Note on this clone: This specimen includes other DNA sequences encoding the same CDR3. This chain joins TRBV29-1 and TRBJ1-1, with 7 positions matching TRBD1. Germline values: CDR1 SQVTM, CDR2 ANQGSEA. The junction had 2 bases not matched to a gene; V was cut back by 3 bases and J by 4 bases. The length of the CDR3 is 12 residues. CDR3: CSVDRGGTEAFF. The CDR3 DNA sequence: TGCAGCGTTGACAGGGGGGGCACTGAAGCTTTCTTT.

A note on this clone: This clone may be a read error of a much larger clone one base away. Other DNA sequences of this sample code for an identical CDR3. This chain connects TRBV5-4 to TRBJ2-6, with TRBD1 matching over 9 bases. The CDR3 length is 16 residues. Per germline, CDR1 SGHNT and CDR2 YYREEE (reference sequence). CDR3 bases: TGTGCCAGCAGCACGGGGACAGGGCAAGGGGCCAACGTCCTGACCTTC. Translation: CASSTGTGQGANVLTF.

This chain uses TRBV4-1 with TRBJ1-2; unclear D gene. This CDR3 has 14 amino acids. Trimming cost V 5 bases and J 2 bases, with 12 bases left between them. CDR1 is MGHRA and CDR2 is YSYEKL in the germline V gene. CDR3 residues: CASSSAAGNYGYTF. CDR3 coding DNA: TGCGCCAGCAGCTCGGCGGCTGGAAACTATGGCTACACCTTC.

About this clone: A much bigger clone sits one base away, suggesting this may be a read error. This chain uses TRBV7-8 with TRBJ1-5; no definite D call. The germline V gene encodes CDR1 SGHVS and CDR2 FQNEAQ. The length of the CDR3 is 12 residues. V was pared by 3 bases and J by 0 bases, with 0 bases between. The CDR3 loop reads CASSFSNQPQHF. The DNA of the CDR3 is TGTGCCAGCAGCTTTAGCAATCAGCCCCAGCATTTT.

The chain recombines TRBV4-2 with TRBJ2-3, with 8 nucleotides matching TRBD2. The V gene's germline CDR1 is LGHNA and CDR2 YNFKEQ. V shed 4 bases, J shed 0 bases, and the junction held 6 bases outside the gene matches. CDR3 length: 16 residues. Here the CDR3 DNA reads TGTGCCAGCAGCCTTGGCGGGAGGTTTAGCACAGATACGCAGTATTTT. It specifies CASSLGGRFSTDTQYF.

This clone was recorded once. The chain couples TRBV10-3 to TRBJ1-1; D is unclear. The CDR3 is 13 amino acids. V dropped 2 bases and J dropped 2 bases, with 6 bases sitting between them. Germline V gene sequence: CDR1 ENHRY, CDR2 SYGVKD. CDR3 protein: CAISERQNTEAFF. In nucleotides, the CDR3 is TGTGCCATCAGTGAGAGACAAAACACTGAAGCTTTCTTT.

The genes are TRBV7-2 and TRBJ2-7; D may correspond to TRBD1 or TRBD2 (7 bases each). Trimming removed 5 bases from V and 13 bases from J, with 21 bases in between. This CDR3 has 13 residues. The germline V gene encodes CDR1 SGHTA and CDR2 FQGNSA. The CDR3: CASSPDRWGGLYF. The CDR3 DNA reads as TGTGCCAGCAGCCCGGACAGGTGGGGGGGCCTCTACTTC.

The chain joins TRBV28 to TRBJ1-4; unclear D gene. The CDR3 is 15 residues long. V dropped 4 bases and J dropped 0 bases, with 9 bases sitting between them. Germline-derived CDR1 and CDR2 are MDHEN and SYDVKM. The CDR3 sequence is CASSSRRATNEKLFF. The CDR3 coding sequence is TGTGCCAGCAGTTCGCGACGGGCAACTAATGAAAAACTGTTTTTT.

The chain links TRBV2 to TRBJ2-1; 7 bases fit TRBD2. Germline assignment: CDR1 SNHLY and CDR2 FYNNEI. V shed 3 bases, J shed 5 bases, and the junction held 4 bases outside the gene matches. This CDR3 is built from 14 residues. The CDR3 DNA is TGTGCCAGCAGTGAGTGGCGGGAGAACAATGAGCAGTTCTTC. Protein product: CASSEWRENNEQFF.

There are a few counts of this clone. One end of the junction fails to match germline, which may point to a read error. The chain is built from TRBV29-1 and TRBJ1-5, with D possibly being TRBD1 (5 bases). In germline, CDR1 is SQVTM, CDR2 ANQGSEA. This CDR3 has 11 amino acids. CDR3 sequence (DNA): TGCAGCGTTGAAGTAGGCAGGGCAAGGTATTTT. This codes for CSVEVGRARYF.

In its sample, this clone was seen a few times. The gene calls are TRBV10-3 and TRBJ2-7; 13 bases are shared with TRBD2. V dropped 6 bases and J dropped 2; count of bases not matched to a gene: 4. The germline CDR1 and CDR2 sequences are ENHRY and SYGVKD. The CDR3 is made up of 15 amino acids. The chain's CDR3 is CAIRGTSGKPYEQYF. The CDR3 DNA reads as TGTGCCATCAGGGGGACTAGCGGGAAGCCCTACGAGCAGTACTTC.

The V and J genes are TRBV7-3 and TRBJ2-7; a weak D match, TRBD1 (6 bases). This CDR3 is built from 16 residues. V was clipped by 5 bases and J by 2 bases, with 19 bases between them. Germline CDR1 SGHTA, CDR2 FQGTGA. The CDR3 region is CASSPTTSRGTYEQYF. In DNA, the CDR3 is TGTGCCAGCAGCCCTACGACATCGAGGGGGACCTACGAGCAGTACTTC.

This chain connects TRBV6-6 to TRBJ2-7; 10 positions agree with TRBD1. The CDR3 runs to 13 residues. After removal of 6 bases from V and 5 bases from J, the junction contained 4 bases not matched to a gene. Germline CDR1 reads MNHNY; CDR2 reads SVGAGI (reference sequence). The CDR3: CASRVTGGNEQYF. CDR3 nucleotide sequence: TGTGCCAGCAGGGTGACAGGGGGCAACGAGCAGTACTTC.

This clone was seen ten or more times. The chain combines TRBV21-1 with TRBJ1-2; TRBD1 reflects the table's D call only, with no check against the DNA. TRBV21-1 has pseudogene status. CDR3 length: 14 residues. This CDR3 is CASSKTGANYGYTF. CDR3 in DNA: TGTGCCAGCAGCAAGACAGGGGCGAACTATGGCTACACCTTC.

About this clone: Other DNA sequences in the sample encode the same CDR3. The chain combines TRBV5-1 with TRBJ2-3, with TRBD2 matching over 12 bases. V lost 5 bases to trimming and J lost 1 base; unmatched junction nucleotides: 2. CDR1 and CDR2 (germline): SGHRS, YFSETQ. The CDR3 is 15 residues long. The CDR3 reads CASRLAGGGTDTQYF. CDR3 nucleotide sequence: TGCGCCAGCAGACTAGCGGGAGGTGGCACAGATACGCAGTATTTT.

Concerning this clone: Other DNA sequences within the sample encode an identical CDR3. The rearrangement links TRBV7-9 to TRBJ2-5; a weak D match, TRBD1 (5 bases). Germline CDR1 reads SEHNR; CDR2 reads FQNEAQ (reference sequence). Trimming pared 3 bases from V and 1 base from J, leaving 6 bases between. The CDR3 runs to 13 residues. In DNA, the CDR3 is TGTGCCAGCAGCTTGACAGCCCAAGAGACCCAGTACTTC. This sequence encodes CASSLTAQETQYF.

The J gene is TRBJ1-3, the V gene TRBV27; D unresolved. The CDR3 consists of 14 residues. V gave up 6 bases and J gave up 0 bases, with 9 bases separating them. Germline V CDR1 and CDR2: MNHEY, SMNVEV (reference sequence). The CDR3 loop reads CASSVRSSGNTIYF. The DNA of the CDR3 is TGTGCCAGCAGCGTAAGGAGCTCTGGAAACACCATATATTTT.

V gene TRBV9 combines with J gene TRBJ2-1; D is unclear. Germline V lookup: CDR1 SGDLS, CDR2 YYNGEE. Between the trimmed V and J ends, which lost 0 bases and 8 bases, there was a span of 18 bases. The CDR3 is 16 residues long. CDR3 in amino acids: CASSVEGRSVSHEQFF. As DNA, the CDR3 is TGTGCCAGCAGCGTAGAGGGCAGGTCCGTGTCGCATGAGCAGTTCTTC.

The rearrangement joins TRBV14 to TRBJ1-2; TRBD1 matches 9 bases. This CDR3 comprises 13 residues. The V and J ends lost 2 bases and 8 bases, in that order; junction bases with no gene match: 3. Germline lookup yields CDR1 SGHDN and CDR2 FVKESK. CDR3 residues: CASSQTGGWGYTF. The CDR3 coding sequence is TGTGCCAGCAGCCAAACAGGGGGCTGGGGCTACACCTTC.

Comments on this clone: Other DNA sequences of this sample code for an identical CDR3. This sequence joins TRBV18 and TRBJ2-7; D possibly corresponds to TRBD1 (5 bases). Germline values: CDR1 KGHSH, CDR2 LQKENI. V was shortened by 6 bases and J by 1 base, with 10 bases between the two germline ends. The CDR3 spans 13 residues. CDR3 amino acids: CASSPQGSYEQYF. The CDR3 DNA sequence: TGTGCCAGCTCCCCCCAGGGATCCTACGAGCAGTACTTC.

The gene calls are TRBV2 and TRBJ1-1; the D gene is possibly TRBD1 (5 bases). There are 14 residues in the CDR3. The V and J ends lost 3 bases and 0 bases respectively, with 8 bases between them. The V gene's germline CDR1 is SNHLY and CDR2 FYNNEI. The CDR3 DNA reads TGTGCCAGCAGTGACAGGGATTTGAACACTGAAGCTTTCTTT. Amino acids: CASSDRDLNTEAFF. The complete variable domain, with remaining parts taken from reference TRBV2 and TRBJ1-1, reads EPEVTQTPSHQVTQMGQEVILRCVPISNHLYFYWYRQILGQKVEFLVSFYNNEISEKSEIFDDQFSVERPDGSNFTLKIRSTKLEDSAMYFCASSDRDLNTEAFFGQGTRLTVV.

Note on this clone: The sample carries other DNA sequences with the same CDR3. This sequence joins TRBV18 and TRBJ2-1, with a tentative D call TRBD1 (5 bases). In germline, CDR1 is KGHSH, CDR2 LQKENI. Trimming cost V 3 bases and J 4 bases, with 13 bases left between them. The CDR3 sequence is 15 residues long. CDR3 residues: CASSPQGSSYNEQFF. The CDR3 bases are TGTGCCAGCTCACCGCAGGGATCGAGTTACAATGAGCAGTTCTTC.

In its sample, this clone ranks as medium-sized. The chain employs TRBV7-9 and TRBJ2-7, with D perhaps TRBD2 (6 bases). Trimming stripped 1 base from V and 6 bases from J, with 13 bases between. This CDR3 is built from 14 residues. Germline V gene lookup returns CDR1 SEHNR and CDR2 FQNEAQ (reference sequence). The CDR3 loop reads CASSLVSGPLEQYF. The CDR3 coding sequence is TGTGCCAGCAGCTTAGTTAGCGGCCCCCTCGAGCAGTACTTC.

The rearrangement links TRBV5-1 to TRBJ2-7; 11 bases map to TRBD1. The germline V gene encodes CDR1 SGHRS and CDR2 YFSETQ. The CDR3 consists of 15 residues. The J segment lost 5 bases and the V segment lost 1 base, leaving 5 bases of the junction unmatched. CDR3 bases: TGCGCCAGCAGCTTGCTAGGACAGGGGGCCCACGAGCAGTACTTC. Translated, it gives CASSLLGQGAHEQYF.

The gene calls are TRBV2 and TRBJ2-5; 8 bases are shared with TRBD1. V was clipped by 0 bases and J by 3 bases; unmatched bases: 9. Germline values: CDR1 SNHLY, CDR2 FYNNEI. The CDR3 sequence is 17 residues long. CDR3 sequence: CASSEARGRGREETQYF. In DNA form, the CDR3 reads TGTGCCAGCAGTGAAGCTCGGGGCAGGGGGCGCGAAGAGACCCAGTACTTC.

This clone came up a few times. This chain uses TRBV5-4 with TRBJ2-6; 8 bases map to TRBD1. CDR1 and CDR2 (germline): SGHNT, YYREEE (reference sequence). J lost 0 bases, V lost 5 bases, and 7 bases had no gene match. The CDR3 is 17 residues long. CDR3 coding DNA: TGTGCCAGCAGTGGGACAGGAGTTCGCTCTGGGGCCAACGTCCTGACTTTC. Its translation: CASSGTGVRSGANVLTF.

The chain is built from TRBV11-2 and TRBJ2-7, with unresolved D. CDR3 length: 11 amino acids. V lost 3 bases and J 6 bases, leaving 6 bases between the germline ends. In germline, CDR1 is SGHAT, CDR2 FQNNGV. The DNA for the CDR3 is TGTGCCAGCAGCTTGGTGGGCGAGCAGTACTTC. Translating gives CASSLVGEQYF.